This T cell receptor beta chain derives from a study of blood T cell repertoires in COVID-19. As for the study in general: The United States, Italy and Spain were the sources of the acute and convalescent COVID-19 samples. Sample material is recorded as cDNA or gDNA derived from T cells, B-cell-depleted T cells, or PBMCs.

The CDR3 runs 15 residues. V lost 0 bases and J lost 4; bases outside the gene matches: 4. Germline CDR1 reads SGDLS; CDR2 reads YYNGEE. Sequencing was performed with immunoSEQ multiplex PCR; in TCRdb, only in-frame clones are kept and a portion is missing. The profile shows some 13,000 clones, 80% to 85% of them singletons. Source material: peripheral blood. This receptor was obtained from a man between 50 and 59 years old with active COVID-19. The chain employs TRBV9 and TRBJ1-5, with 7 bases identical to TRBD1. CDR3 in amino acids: CASSVGQGRNQPQHF. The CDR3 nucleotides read TGTGCCAGCAGCGTAGGACAGGGCAGAAATCAGCCCCAGCATTTT.